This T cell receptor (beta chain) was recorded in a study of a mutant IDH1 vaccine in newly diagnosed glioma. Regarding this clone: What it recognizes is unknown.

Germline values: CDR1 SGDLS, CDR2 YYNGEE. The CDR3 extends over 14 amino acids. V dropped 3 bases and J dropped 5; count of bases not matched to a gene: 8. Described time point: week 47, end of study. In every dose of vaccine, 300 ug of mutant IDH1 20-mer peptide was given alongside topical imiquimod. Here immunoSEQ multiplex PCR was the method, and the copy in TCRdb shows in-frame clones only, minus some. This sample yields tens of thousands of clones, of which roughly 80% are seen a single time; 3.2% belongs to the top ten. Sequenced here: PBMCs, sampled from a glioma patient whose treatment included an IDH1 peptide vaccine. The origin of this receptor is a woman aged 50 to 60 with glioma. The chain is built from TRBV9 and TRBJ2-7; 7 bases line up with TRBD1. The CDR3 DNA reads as TGTGCCAGCAGCGCGCGACAGGGTGTAAACGAGCAGTACTTC. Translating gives CASSARQGVNEQYF.